The rows below give T cell receptor beta chains drawn from one sample of a study of immune heterogeneity within non-small cell lung tumors. TCRdb re-derived calls from the multiplex PCR reads in MiXCR, one entry per CDR3 protein. The sample yields roughly 10,000 distinct CDR3 sequences, over 15% seen once. The sequenced material came from lung tumor tissue. These receptors all stem from a man between 40 and 49 years old with non-small cell lung cancer. Each CDR3 is given with its conserved first and last residue.

J gene	V gene	CDR3 protein
TRBJ2-3	TRBV2	CAIGTSGKADTQYF
TRBJ2-1	TRBV19	CASSPGTAKQFF
TRBJ1-5	TRBV19	CASAGGFGQPQHF
TRBJ2-3	TRBV7-3	CASSLGLAGTDTQYF
TRBJ2-3	TRBV29-1	CRVEPHPDTQYF
TRBJ2-3	TRBV7-3	CASSAVGTDTQYF
TRBJ1-4	TRBV2	CASSAVLENEKLFF
TRBJ2-7	TRBV28	CASRQGQSSDYGYEQYF
TRBJ2-5	TRBV10-3	CAISESGRQETQYF
TRBJ1-2	TRBV13	CAITRLSRTDGYTF
TRBJ2-7	TRBV7-2	CASSRFSGSSSYEQYF
TRBJ2-7	TRBV20-1	CSARDLTGGRWEQYF